Only one count was recorded for the clone carrying this T cell receptor beta chain. The sample belongs to a study of blood T cell repertoires in COVID-19. Across the whole study: The United States, Italy and Spain provided the acute and convalescent COVID-19 samples. Sources were T cells, B-cell-depleted T cells, or PBMCs; the material itself was cDNA or gDNA.

Sequenced by immunoSEQ multiplex PCR; TCRdb stores in-frame clones only, minus some. The table includes around 700,000 clones, 90% detected once. The sequence was obtained from a woman in her late teens or twenties with acute or convalescent COVID-19. The sequencing sample was made of peripheral blood.

CDR3 amino acids: CSVLGTGGPFSYEQYF. In DNA form, the CDR3 reads TGCAGCGTTCTTGGGACAGGGGGTCCTTTTTCCTACGAGCAGTACTTC. The V and J genes are TRBV29-1 and TRBJ2-7; 11 bases line up with TRBD1. Germline CDR1 reads SQVTM; CDR2 reads ANQGSEA. V lost 5 bases and J lost 1; bases outside the gene matches: 10. The CDR3 runs 16 residues.